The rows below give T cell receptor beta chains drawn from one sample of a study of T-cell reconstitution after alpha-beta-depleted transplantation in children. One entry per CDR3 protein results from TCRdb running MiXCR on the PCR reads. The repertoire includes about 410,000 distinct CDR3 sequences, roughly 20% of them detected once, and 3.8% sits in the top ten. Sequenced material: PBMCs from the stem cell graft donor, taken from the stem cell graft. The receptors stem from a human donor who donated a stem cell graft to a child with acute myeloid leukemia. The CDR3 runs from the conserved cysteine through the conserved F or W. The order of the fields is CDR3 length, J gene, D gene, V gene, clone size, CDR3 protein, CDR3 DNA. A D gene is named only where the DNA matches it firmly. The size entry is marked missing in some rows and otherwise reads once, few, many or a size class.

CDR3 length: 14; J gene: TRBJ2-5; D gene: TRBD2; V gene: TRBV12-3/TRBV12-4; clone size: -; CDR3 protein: CATKLAGEEETQYF; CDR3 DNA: TGTGCCACGAAACTAGCGGGAGAGGAAGAGACCCAGTACTTC
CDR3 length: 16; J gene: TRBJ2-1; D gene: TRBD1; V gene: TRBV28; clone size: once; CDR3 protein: CASSPLGQGEGNEQFF; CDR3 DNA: TGTGCCAGCAGTCCATTGGGACAGGGAGAAGGCAATGAGCAGTTCTTC
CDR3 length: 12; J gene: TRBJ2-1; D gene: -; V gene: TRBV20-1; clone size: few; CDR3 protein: CSSHGLHNEQFF; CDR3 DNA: TGCAGCTCACATGGGCTCCACAATGAGCAGTTCTTC
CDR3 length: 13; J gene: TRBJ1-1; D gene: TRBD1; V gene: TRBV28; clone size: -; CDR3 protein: CASRLDRDTEAFF; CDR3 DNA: TGTGCCAGCAGGCTTGACAGGGACACTGAAGCTTTCTTT
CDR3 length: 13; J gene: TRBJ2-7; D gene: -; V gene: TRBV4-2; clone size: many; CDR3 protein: CASSQGQTYEQYF; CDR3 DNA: TGTGCCAGCAGCCAGGGGCAGACCTACGAGCAGTACTTC
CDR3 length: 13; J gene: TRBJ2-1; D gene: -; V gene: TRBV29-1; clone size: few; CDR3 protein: CSVGGVGNNEQFF; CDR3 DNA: TGCAGCGTTGGGGGAGTGGGTAACAATGAGCAGTTCTTC
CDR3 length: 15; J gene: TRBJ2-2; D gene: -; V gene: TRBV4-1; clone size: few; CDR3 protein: CASSQSPGRTGELFF; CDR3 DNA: TGCGCCAGCAGCCAAAGCCCAGGGCGGACCGGGGAGCTGTTTTTT
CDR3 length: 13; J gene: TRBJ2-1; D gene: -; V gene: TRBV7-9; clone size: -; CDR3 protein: CASSLEGSDEQFF; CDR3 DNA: TGTGCCAGCAGCTTAGAGGGATCCGATGAGCAGTTCTTC
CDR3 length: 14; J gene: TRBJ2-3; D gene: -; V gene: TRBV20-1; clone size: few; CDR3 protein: CSARPRGTTDTQYF; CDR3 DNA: TGCAGTGCCCGCCCTCGAGGGACGACAGATACGCAGTATTTT
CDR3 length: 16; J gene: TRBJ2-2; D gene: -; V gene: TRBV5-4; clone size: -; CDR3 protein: CASSLGPGGATGELFF; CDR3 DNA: TGTGCCAGCAGCTTGGGGCCAGGGGGGGCCACCGGGGAGCTGTTTTTT
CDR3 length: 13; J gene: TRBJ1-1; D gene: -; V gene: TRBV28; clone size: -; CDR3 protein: CASSFQVPTEAFF; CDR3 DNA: TGTGCCAGCAGTTTCCAGGTGCCCACTGAAGCTTTCTTT
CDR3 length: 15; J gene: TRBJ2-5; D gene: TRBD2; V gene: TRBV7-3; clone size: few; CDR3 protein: CASSLGSGNGETQYF; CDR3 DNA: TGTGCCAGCAGCTTAGGGAGCGGGAATGGAGAGACCCAGTACTTC
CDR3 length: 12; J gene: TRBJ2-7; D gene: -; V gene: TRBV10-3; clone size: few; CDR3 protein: CAISVRSGEQYF; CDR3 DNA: TGTGCCATCAGCGTCCGGTCGGGAGAGCAGTACTTC
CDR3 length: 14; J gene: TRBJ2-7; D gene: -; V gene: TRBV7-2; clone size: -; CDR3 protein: CASSLVLEPYEQYF; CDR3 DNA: TGTGCCAGCAGCTTAGTTTTGGAGCCCTACGAGCAGTACTTC
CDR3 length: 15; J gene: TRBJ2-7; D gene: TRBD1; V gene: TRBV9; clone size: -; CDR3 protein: CASSVVGQGMGEQYF; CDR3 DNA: TGTGCCAGCAGCGTAGTGGGACAGGGGATGGGGGAGCAGTACTTC
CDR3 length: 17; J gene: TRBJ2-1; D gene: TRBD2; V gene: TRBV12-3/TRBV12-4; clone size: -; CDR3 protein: CASSLPTSGQSYNEQFF; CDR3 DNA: TGTGCCAGCAGCCTTCCTACTAGCGGGCAGTCCTACAATGAGCAGTTCTTC
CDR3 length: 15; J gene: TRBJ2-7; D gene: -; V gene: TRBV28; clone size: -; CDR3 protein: CASSLKQRVSYEQYF; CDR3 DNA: TGTGCCAGCAGTTTAAAACAGAGGGTCTCCTACGAGCAGTACTTC
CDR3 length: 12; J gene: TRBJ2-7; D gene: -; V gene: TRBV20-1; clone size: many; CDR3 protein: CSARGPTYEQYF; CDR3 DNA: TGCAGTGCTAGAGGACCTACCTACGAGCAGTACTTC
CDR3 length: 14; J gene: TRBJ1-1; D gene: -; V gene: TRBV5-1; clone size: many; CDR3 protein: CASSLGQVGTEAFF; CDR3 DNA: TGCGCCAGCAGCTTGGGACAGGTGGGCACTGAAGCTTTCTTT
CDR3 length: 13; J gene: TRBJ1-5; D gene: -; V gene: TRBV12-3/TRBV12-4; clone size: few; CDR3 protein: CASRSGSNQPQHF; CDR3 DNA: TGTGCCAGCAGGTCAGGGAGCAATCAGCCCCAGCATTTT
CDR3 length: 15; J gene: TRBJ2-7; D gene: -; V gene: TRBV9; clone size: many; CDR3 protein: CASSVYPVPSYEQYF; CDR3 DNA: TGTGCCAGCAGCGTATATCCAGTCCCATCCTACGAGCAGTACTTC
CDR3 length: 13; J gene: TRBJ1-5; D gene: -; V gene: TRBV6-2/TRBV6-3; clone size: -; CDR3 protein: CASSSRDSQPQHF; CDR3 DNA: TGTGCCAGCAGTTCTCGGGATTCTCAGCCCCAGCATTTT
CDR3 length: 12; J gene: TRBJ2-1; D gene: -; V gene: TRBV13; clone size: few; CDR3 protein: CASSLGLPGQFF; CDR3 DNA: TGTGCCAGCAGCTTAGGCCTCCCTGGGCAGTTCTTC
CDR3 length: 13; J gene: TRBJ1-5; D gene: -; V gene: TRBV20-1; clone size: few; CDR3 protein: CSARGTDNQPQHF; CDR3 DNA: TGCAGTGCTAGAGGCACAGATAATCAGCCCCAGCATTTT
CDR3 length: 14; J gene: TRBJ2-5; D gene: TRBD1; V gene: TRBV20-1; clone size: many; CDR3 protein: CSARVTGGRETQYF; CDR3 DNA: TGCAGTGCTAGAGTAACAGGGGGCAGGGAGACCCAGTACTTC
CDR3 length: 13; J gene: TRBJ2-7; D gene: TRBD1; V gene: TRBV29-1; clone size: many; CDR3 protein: CSVGGTGGDEQYF; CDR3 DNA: TGCAGCGTTGGCGGGACAGGGGGCGACGAGCAGTACTTC
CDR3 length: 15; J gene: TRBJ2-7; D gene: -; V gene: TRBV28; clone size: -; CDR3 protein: CASSPPGGSPYEQYF; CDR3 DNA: TGTGCCAGCAGTCCCCCTGGAGGGTCGCCCTACGAGCAGTACTTC